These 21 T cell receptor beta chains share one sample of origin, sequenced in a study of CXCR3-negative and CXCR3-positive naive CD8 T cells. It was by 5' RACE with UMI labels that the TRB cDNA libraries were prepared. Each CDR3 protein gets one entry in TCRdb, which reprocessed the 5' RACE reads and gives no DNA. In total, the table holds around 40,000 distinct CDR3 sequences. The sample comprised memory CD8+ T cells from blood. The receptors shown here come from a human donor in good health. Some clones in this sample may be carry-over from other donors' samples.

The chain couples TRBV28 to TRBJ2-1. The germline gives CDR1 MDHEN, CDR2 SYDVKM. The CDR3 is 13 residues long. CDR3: CASSLYESYEQFF.

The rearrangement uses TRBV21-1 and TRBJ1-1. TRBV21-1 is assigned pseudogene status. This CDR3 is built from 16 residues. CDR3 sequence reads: CASSNALGNTGPGAFF.

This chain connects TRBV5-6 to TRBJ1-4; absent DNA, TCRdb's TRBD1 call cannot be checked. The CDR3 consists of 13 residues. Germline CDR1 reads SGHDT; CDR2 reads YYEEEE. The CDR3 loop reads CASTIQGSEKLFF.

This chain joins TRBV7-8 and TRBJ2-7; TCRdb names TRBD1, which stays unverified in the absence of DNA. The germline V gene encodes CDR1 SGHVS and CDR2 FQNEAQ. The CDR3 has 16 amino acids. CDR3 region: CASSLGKTAPTYEQYF.

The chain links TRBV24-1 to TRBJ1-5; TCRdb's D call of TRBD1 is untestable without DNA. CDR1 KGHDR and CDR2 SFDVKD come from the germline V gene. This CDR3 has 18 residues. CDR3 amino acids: CATSETGRVGYSNQPQHF.

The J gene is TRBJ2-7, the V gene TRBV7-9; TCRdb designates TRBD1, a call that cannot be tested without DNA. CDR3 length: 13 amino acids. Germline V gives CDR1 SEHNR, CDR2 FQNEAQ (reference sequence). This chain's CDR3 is CASRRQGAGEQYF. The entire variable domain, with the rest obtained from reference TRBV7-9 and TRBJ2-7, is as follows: DTGVSQNPRHKITKRGQNVTFRCDPISEHNRLYWYRQTLGQGPEFLTYFQNEAQLEKSRLLSDRFSAERPKGSFSTLEIQRTEQGDSAMYLCASRRQGAGEQYFGPGTRLTVT.

The CDR3 sequence is CASVGAGTGELFF. The rearrangement joins TRBV6-6 to TRBJ2-2; there is no DNA to check the TCRdb D call of TRBD1. Per germline, CDR1 MNHNY and CDR2 SVGAGI (reference sequence). The CDR3 is 13 amino acids.

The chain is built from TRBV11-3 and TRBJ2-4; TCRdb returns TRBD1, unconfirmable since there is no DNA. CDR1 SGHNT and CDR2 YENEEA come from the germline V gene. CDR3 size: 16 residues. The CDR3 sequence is CASSHSQGLAKNIQYF.

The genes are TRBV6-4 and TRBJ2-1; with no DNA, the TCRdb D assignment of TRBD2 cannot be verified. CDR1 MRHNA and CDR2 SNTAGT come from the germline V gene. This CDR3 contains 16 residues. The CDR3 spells CASSETGTSGYNEQFF.

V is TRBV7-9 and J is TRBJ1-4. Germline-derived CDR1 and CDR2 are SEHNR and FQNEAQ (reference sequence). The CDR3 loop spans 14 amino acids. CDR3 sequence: CASSSNRGREKLFF.

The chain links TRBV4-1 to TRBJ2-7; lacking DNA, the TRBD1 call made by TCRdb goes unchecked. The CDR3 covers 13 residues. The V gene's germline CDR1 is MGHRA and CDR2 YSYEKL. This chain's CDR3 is CASSQVDRDEQYF.

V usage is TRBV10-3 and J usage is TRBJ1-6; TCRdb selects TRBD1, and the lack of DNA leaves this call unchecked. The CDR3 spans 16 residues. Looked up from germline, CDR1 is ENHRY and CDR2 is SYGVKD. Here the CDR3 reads CAISESSDIYNSPLHF.

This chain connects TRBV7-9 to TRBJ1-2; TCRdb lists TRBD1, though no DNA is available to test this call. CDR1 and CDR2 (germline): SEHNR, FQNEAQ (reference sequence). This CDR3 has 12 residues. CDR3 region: CASSTPGDGYTF.

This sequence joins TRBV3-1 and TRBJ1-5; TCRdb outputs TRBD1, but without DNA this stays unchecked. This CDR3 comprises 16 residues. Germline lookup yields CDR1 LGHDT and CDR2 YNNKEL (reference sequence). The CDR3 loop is CASSQTGGAGNQPQHF.

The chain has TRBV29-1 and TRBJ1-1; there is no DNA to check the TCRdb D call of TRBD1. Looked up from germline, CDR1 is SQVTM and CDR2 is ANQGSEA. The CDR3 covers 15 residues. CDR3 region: CSVGGQLKPGQWAFF.

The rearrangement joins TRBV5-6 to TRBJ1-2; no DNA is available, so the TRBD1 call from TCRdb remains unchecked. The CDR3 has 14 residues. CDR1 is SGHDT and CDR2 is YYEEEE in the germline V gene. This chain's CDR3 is CASSSGTGGYGYTF.

The CDR3 sequence: CASSLRQVLQAFF. The rearrangement links TRBV12-3 or TRBV12-4 to TRBJ1-1. The CDR3 consists of 13 residues.

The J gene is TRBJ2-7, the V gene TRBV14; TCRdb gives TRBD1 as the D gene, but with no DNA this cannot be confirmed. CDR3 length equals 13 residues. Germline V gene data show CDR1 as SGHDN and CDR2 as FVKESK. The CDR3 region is CASSQSSRGEQYF.

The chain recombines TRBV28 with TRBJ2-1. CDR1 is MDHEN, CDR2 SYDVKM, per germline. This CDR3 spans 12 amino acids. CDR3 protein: CASSLSDDEQFF.

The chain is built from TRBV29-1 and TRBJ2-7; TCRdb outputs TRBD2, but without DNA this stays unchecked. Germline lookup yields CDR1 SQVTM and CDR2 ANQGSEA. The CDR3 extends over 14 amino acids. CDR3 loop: CSVPSGSSPYEQYF.

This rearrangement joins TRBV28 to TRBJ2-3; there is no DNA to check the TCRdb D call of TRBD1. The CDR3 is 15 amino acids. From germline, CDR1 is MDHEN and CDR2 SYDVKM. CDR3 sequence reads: CASSFRDISTDTQYF. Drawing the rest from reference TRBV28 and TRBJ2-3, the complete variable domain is DVKVTQSSRYLVKRTGEKVFLECVQDMDHENMFWYRQDPGLGLRLIYFSYDVKMKEKGDIPEGYSVSREKKERFSLILESASTNQTSMYLCASSFRDISTDTQYFGPGTRLTVL.